This TCR beta chain was documented in a study of blood T cell repertoires in COVID-19 (dated by TCRdb to about 2020). Regarding the complete study: The collaborator samples originated in the United States, Italy and Spain and spanned the acute and convalescent phases of COVID-19. The prospective study material was composed of cDNA or gDNA derived from T cells, B-cell-depleted T cells, or PBMCs. Subjects who had been exposed to COVID-19, were actively infected with it, or had recovered from it provided the deeply sampled blood TCRbeta repertoires that made up the dataset. The repertoires were released in a freely available public database intended as a resource for research on the immune response to SARS-CoV-2. The samples were drawn from two sources: the first 160 participants of the ongoing ImmuneRACE study, and 1,000 to 1,500 subjects contributed by 6 global collaborators. The sample metadata nearly always contained a de-identified subject ID, COVID-19 status, age in years and sex. Where available, HLA class I and class II types were taken from metadata supplied by the sample provider and were not determined by assay-based typing. Summary of the overall study and its limitations: How much clinical and demographic metadata was included differed by source and by participant, and the metadata was provided uncurated.

The immunoSEQ Assay, a bias-controlled multiplex PCR, was used to amplify TCRbeta CDR3 regions from genomic DNA. In the paper's pipeline: Within the assay, amplification of reference gene primers was used to estimate how many nucleated cells each sample contained. To quantify the absolute abundance of each unique TCRbeta CDR3 rearrangement, sequence reads were collapsed and filtered. For each sample, productive Simpson clonality was calculated by taking the square root of Simpson's diversity index across productive rearrangements. The table was pulled from immuneACCESS by TCRdb, which kept in-frame rearrangements only. Such tables lose some clones; where checked, under half of the loss comes from unresolved V genes, and the rest has no known cause. Clone size and V and J calls were adopted from that table, with D and trimming inferred from the DNA. The sample includes approximately 200,000 clones, with 65% to 90% observed a single time. Around 7.2% of the sample is held by the ten biggest clonotypes.

As concerns this clone: This clone's antigen is unknown. It has no much larger one-base neighbor in the sample; base qualities were not kept.

Including the terminal cysteine and phenylalanine, the CDR3 comprises 14 residues. Just the 42-base CDR3 DNA is kept, in frame starting at base 1. CDR1 and CDR2 are read off the germline V gene (reference sequence) as LNHDA and SQIVND. V and J lose 4 bases and 3 bases, and a span of 11 bases separates them. Whole blood was collected in K2EDTA tubes by collaborating institutions according to the institutions' own protocols. Collaborator samples were shipped for TCRbeta analysis as frozen whole blood, isolated PBMCs, or DNA extracted from either sample type. The sample was peripheral blood. The TCR originated in a woman aged 50 to 60 with acute or convalescent COVID-19. Rearrangement joined TRBV19 to TRBJ2-3; the D gene is not confidently resolved. The CDR3: CASSRLEVTDTQYF. In nucleotides, the sequence is TGTGCCAGTAGTAGGCTTGAGGTGACAGATACGCAGTATTTT.